These 32 T cell receptor beta chains were all obtained from the same sample, sequenced in a study of T-cell memory formation after mild COVID-19. TCRdb called the 5' RACE reads again in MiXCR, with one record for every CDR3 protein. The sample yields 250,000 to 300,000 distinct CDR3 sequences, about a sixth seen once. Sequencing was done on a sample of PBMCs or a T cell subset sorted from them (not recorded which). The receptors derive from a man younger than 30 who had mild COVID-19 (a few samples of this study predate the infection). Cell type and time point are not known.

This chain links TRBV5-4 with TRBJ2-1; 8 bases are shared with TRBD2. This CDR3 contains 15 residues. Trimming at V came to 3 bases and at J to 7 bases, leaving 9 bases not matched to a gene. CDR1 and CDR2 (germline): SGHNT, YYREEE (reference sequence). The CDR3 is CASSSGTSTLNEQFF. Written as DNA, the CDR3 is TGTGCCAGCAGCTCCGGGACTAGTACCTTGAATGAGCAGTTCTTC.

The chain combines TRBV9 with TRBJ1-2; the D gene is possibly TRBD1 (5 bases). V was pared by 0 bases and J by 4 bases, with 10 bases between. Germline loops: CDR1 SGDLS, CDR2 YYNGEE. The CDR3 contains 14 residues. CDR3 region: CASSVGGGTYGYTF. CDR3 bases: TGTGCCAGCAGCGTAGGCGGCGGGACCTATGGCTACACCTTC.

The rearrangement uses TRBV5-6 and TRBJ2-5; no reliable D call. This CDR3 has 14 amino acids. Trimming took off 7 bases at V and 0 bases at J, with 13 bases between the two ends. From germline, CDR1 is SGHDT and CDR2 YYEEEE. The CDR3, as DNA: TGTGCCAGCTGCCGGGCAGGACACCAAGAGACCCAGTACTTC. Its translation is CASCRAGHQETQYF.

This clonotype was detected a few times. The V gene is TRBV2, the J gene TRBJ1-6; no clear D. With 3 bases removed from V and 14 bases from J, the gap between germline ends came to 8 bases. The germline V gene encodes CDR1 SNHLY and CDR2 FYNNEI. The CDR3 spans 11 residues. CDR3: CASSEKWSLHF. Here the CDR3 DNA reads TGTGCCAGCAGTGAGAAGTGGTCCCTCCACTTT.

The chain recombines TRBV5-1 with TRBJ1-1; D not resolved. The V gene lost 2 bases and the J gene lost 4 bases, with 9 bases spanning the gap. Germline values: CDR1 SGHRS, CDR2 YFSETQ. The CDR3 extends over 13 amino acids. CDR3 nucleotide sequence: TGCGCCAGCAGCTTTGGGGAAGCCACTGAAGCTTTCTTT. This translates into CASSFGEATEAFF.

This clonotype was picked up a small number of times. The chain has TRBV5-1 and TRBJ1-1; TRBD1 matches at 7 bases. Germline CDR1 is SGHRS and CDR2 is YFSETQ. V lost 4 bases to trimming and J lost 4 bases; unmatched junction nucleotides: 7. CDR3 length: 14 amino acids. The chain's CDR3 is CASSATTGSTEAFF. The CDR3 DNA follows: TGCGCCAGCAGCGCAACGACAGGGAGCACTGAAGCTTTCTTT. Looking up the rest from reference TRBV5-1 and TRBJ1-1 gives the full variable domain: KAGVTQTPRYLIKTRGQQVTLSCSPISGHRSVSWYQQTPGQGLQFLFEYFSETQRNKGNFPGRFSGRQFSNSRSEMNVSTLELGDSALYLCASSATTGSTEAFFGQGTRLTVV.

This clonotype occurred a few times. At one boundary the junction diverges from the germline segment, which might be a read error. This chain links TRBV9 with TRBJ2-5; 8 bases are a match to TRBD1. Germline assignment: CDR1 SGDLS and CDR2 YYNGEE. CDR3 length: 16 amino acids. The CDR3 loop reads CASRVVRQGSQETQYF. The CDR3 DNA sequence: TGTGCCAGCAGGGTAGTTCGACAGGGGTCCCAAGAGACCCAGTACTTC.

This chain links TRBV6-2 or TRBV6-3 with TRBJ2-7, with 8 positions matching TRBD1. The V gene's germline CDR1 is MNHEY and CDR2 SVGEGT. Unmatched junction bases numbered 6, after V lost 5 bases and J lost 6 bases. CDR3 size: 13 residues. DNA for the CDR3: TGTGCCAGCAGTGACAGGGGCAGGGGCGAGCAGTACGTC. Protein sequence: CASSDRGRGEQYV.

The chain links TRBV4-1 to TRBJ1-3; D is perhaps TRBD1 (5 bases). This CDR3 comprises 15 residues. Germline lookup yields CDR1 MGHRA and CDR2 YSYEKL. The V end was cut by 0 bases, the J end by 3 bases, with 9 bases between. The chain's CDR3 is CASSQEWGFGNTIYF. The CDR3 nucleotides read TGCGCCAGCAGCCAAGAGTGGGGGTTTGGAAACACCATATATTTT.

At least ten counts were recorded for this clonotype. This chain uses TRBV4-3 with TRBJ1-4, with no clear D. V was pared by 0 bases and J by 8 bases, with 13 bases between. Germline CDR1 and CDR2: LGHNA and YSLEER. This CDR3 contains 15 residues. The CDR3 bases are TGCGCCAGCAGCCAAGAGGCGGAAGTCGGGGAAAAACTGTTTTTT. Amino acids: CASSQEAEVGEKLFF.

This clonotype was recorded at least ten times. The chain uses TRBV7-2 and TRBJ2-5; TRBD2 matches 7 bases. The V gene's germline CDR1 is SGHTA and CDR2 FQGNSA. This CDR3 has 15 amino acids. V lost 1 base and J lost 5; bases outside the gene matches: 7. The CDR3 DNA follows: TGTGCCAGCAGCTTAGGCGGGAGCGGGGTGGAGACCCAGTACTTC. Protein sequence: CASSLGGSGVETQYF.

With respect to this clonotype: A much larger clone differs by one base, so this may be a read error. The chain links TRBV7-2 to TRBJ2-3; 10 positions match TRBD2. The germline gives CDR1 SGHTA, CDR2 FQGNSA. V was pared by 3 bases and J by 5 bases, with 11 bases of the junction left unmatched. The CDR3 extends over 17 amino acids. CDR3 sequence reads: CASSFRLAGDRRDTQYF. Here the CDR3 DNA reads TGTGCCAGCAGCTTCCGCCTAGCGGGGGACCGCAGAGATACGCAGTATTTT. The entire variable domain, with the rest obtained from reference TRBV7-2 and TRBJ2-3, is as follows: GAGVSQSPSNKVTEKGKDVELRCDPISGHTALYWYRQSLGQGLEFLIYFQGNSAPDKSGLPSDRFSAERTGGSVSTLTIQRTQQEDSAVYLCASSFRLAGDRRDTQYFGPGTRLTVL.

The genes are TRBV7-8 and TRBJ2-5; tentatively, D is TRBD1 (5 bases). Trimming left V 3 bases short and J 4 bases short, with 15 bases between. Per the germline V gene, CDR1 is SGHVS and CDR2 is FQNEAQ. The CDR3 runs 15 residues. CDR3 amino acids: CASSFRSPRAETQYF. In DNA, the CDR3 is TGTGCCAGCAGCTTCCGTTCGCCCAGGGCAGAGACCCAGTACTTC.

This clonotype occurred a few times. V gene TRBV7-2 combines with J gene TRBJ2-3, with 7 bases matching TRBD1. Germline loops: CDR1 SGHTA, CDR2 FQGNSA. Unmatched junction bases numbered 13, after V lost 5 bases and J lost 2 bases. The CDR3 runs to 17 residues. The DNA for the CDR3 is TGTGCCAGCAGCCGAGTTTGGGGGACAGCAATCACAGATACGCAGTATTTT. This encodes CASSRVWGTAITDTQYF.

This clonotype was observed a handful of times. J is TRBJ2-3 and V is TRBV28; 8 bases agree with TRBD2. V lost 2 bases to trimming and J lost 4 bases; unmatched junction nucleotides: 11. The CDR3 is 17 residues long. CDR1 MDHEN and CDR2 SYDVKM come from the germline V gene. CDR3 nucleotide sequence: TGTGCCAGCAGTTTACTTGGCGGGGGGCTAACATCAGATACGCAGTATTTT. The encoded protein is CASSLLGGGLTSDTQYF.

The CDR3 region is CASSYRGFTEAFF. The CDR3 DNA reads TGCGCCAGCAGTTACAGGGGTTTCACTGAAGCTTTCTTT. The genes are TRBV5-1 and TRBJ1-1, with 7 bases lining up with TRBD1. The CDR3 has 13 amino acids. Trimming took 5 bases from V and 4 from J; bases not matched to a gene: 5. Germline CDR1 SGHRS, CDR2 YFSETQ.

The chain links TRBV6-2 or TRBV6-3 to TRBJ1-2; TRBD1 aligns across 8 bases. The germline V gene encodes CDR1 MNHEY and CDR2 SVGEGT. The CDR3 has 13 amino acids. V was clipped by 10 bases and J by 7 bases; unmatched bases: 11. The CDR3 region is CATRDGQGAGYTF. The CDR3 DNA follows: TGTGCCACCCGTGACGGACAGGGCGCTGGCTACACCTTC.

This clonotype showed up just a few times. The genes are TRBV24-1 and TRBJ2-3, with 7 bases matching TRBD2. The germline CDR1 and CDR2 sequences are KGHDR and SFDVKD. The CDR3 consists of 15 residues. The trim removed 0 bases at V and 1 base at J, leaving 0 bases unmatched. CDR3 residues: CATSDLRGGTDTQYF. The CDR3 DNA reads as TGTGCCACCAGTGATTTGCGGGGGGGCACAGATACGCAGTATTTT.

The V gene is TRBV6-5, the J gene TRBJ1-1; TRBD1 is a possible D gene (5 bases). The germline gives CDR1 MNHEY, CDR2 SVGAGI. The CDR3 has 16 residues. V was shortened by 6 bases and J by 1 base, with 18 bases between the two germline ends. DNA of the CDR3: TGTGCCAGCAGCCGAACCCCGACAGCAGCGAACACTGAAGCTTTCTTT. Amino acids: CASSRTPTAANTEAFF.

This clonotype appeared a few times. This sequence joins TRBV7-2 and TRBJ2-7; D possibly corresponds to TRBD1 (6 bases). The CDR3 runs 15 residues. The germline V gene encodes CDR1 SGHTA and CDR2 FQGNSA. V lost 0 bases, J lost 2 bases, and 11 bases lay in between. CDR3 sequence reads: CASSLARRDTYEQYF. The CDR3 region has the DNA TGTGCCAGCAGCTTAGCGCGCAGGGACACCTACGAGCAGTACTTC.

This clonotype has a handful of counts. The chain uses TRBV20-1 and TRBJ2-7; TRBD1 matches at 8 bases. CDR3 size: 14 residues. Trimming at V came to 5 bases and at J to 3 bases, leaving 9 bases not matched to a gene. Germline V lookup: CDR1 DFQATT, CDR2 SNEGSKA (reference sequence). The CDR3 reads CSAGGRGPNYEQYF. The CDR3 DNA is TGCAGTGCTGGGGGCAGGGGGCCGAACTACGAGCAGTACTTC.

The chain joins TRBV29-1 to TRBJ1-2; D ambiguous. The CDR3 length is 12 residues. Germline V gene data show CDR1 as SQVTM and CDR2 as ANQGSEA. V was shortened by 4 bases and J by 5 bases, with 11 bases between the two germline ends. The CDR3 region is CSVGVGSYGYTF. The CDR3 coding sequence is TGCAGCGTTGGGGTTGGGTCGTATGGCTACACCTTC.

This clonotype was counted between two and nine times. The chain has TRBV21-1 and TRBJ2-7; the table calls TRBD1, which could not be checked here. TRBV21-1 is a known pseudogene. The CDR3 covers 16 residues. This CDR3 is CASSKVAGTGVFEQYV. CDR3 nucleotides: TGTGCCAGCAGCAAAGTAGCTGGGACAGGGGTATTCGAGCAGTACGTC.

The chain is built from TRBV12-3 or TRBV12-4 and TRBJ2-4; D may correspond to TRBD1 or TRBD2 (5 bases each). V was shortened by 5 bases and J by 0 bases, with 17 bases between the two germline ends. CDR3 length: 17 residues. Here the CDR3 reads CASSVLTRGLAKNIQYF. DNA for the CDR3: TGTGCCAGCAGTGTTCTAACGAGGGGTTTAGCCAAAAACATTCAGTACTTC.

This clonotype has at least ten counts. The chain carries TRBV20-1 and TRBJ2-7; 7 bases map to TRBD1. V shed 2 bases, J shed 6 bases, and the junction held 4 bases outside the gene matches. The germline CDR1 and CDR2 sequences are DFQATT and SNEGSKA (reference sequence). The CDR3 runs 12 residues. CDR3 DNA: TGCAGTGCTAGAAGGGGGCAAGGCGAGCAGTACTTC. Protein product: CSARRGQGEQYF.

V gene TRBV7-6 combines with J gene TRBJ1-4; D possibly corresponds to TRBD1 (5 bases). Germline V lookup: CDR1 SGHVS, CDR2 FNYEAQ. This CDR3 contains 14 residues. V was shortened by 5 bases and J by 4 bases, with 11 bases between the two germline ends. CDR3: CASSRFGGNEKLFF. CDR3 DNA: TGTGCCAGCAGCCGGTTCGGGGGTAATGAAAAACTGTTTTTT.

This sequence joins TRBV6-5 and TRBJ2-7; no firm D call. Trimming stripped 2 bases from V and 0 bases from J, with 8 bases between. CDR3 length: 14 residues. Germline CDR1 reads MNHEY; CDR2 reads SVGAGI. The CDR3 nucleotides read TGTGCCAGCAGTTACGGGGTAAGCTCCTACGAGCAGTACTTC. This sequence encodes CASSYGVSSYEQYF.

The V gene is TRBV5-1, the J gene TRBJ1-2; D is possibly TRBD1 (5 bases). V was pared by 0 bases and J by 7 bases, with 7 bases between. This CDR3 is built from 12 residues. Per germline, CDR1 SGHRS and CDR2 YFSETQ. CDR3 nucleotide sequence: TGCGCCAGCAGCTTGGCCGGGACTGGCTACACCTTC. Translated: CASSLAGTGYTF.

The V call is TRBV20-1, the J call TRBJ2-5, with D unresolved. V lost 6 bases and J 1 base, leaving 9 bases between the germline ends. The CDR3 runs to 12 residues. CDR1 is DFQATT, CDR2 SNEGSKA, per germline (reference sequence). The CDR3: CSAKPGQETQYF. The CDR3 DNA reads as TGCAGTGCGAAGCCAGGCCAAGAGACCCAGTACTTC.

The V gene is TRBV29-1, the J gene TRBJ2-2; D is undetermined. V was shortened by 4 bases and J by 0 bases, with 6 bases between the two germline ends. This CDR3 is built from 13 residues. In germline, CDR1 is SQVTM, CDR2 ANQGSEA. The CDR3 protein is CSVAPTNTGELFF. The CDR3 DNA is TGCAGCGTTGCGCCAACGAACACCGGGGAGCTGTTTTTT.

This clonotype occurred a few times. J is TRBJ2-2 and V is TRBV4-2; 10 bases line up with TRBD1. The CDR3 has 17 residues. Germline V CDR1 and CDR2: LGHNA, YNFKEQ. Trimming took 3 bases from V and 4 from J; bases not matched to a gene: 8. CDR3 sequence reads: CASSHLLGQGGTGELFF. CDR3 sequence (DNA): TGTGCCAGCAGCCACCTCCTCGGACAGGGGGGCACCGGGGAGCTGTTTTTT.

This clonotype appeared a few times. The CDR3 is CASSFSVKAEAFF. Written as DNA, the CDR3 is TGTGCCAGCAGTTTTTCCGTTAAAGCTGAAGCTTTCTTT. This chain connects TRBV28 to TRBJ1-1; no clear D. Germline V gives CDR1 MDHEN, CDR2 SYDVKM. The V and J ends lost 3 bases and 6 bases respectively, with 11 bases between them. The CDR3 has 13 amino acids.